The clone carrying this TCR beta chain was picked up one time. The data belong to a study of blood T cell repertoires in COVID-19. Study overall: There were acute and convalescent COVID-19 samples, and they came from the United States, Italy and Spain.

Assay: immunoSEQ multiplex PCR; the TCRdb copy retains only in-frame clones and omits some. This table holds a few hundred thousand clones, around 87% found once. The receptor comes from a man aged 18 to 30 with active or convalescent COVID-19. Sequenced: peripheral blood.

CDR3 sequence (DNA): TGTGCCAGCAGCACACAGGGCTACGAGCAGTACTTC. Translating it yields CASSTQGYEQYF. The chain combines TRBV5-5 with TRBJ2-7, with a weak D call TRBD1 (6 bases). This CDR3 comprises 12 residues. Germline assignment: CDR1 SGHKS and CDR2 YYEKEE (reference sequence). V shed 4 bases and J shed 3 bases, with 8 bases lying between them. The full variable domain, with the rest looked up from reference TRBV5-5 and TRBJ2-7, is DAGVTQSPTHLIKTRGQQVTLRCSPISGHKSVSWYQQVLGQGPQFIFQYYEKEERGRGNFPDRFSARQFPNYSSELNVNALLLGDSALYLCASSTQGYEQYFGPGTRLTVT.